This section outlines one T cell receptor (beta chain) sequence together with its context. Its antigen is not known. Thymic material originated from resections removed in the course of corrective heart surgery. This sample stems from a study of human thymus T cells. Study results and caveats: Thymic and blood repertoires appeared to carry a bias in their V and J gene usage.

CDR3 length: 17 amino acids. Germline assignment: CDR1 SGHTA and CDR2 FQGTGA. The junction had 17 bases not matched to a gene; V was cut back by 6 bases and J by 3 bases. This table comes from immunoSEQ multiplex PCR, and its TCRdb copy is limited to in-frame clones, with some not included. The table shows approximately 70,000 clones, with 95% occurring only once. J is TRBJ2-7 and V is TRBV7-3, with 7 nucleotides matching TRBD2. The sample consisted of thymus tissue. This sequence was found in a girl under three years old with a congenital heart defect but otherwise immunologically healthy. CDR3 nucleotide sequence: TGTGCCAGCAGGGGCCTCGCGGGAGTTGACGGCCACTACGAGCAGTACTTC. Encoded protein: CASRGLAGVDGHYEQYF. Variable domain in full (rest from reference TRBV7-3 and TRBJ2-7): GAGVSQTPSNKVTEKGKYVELRCDPISGHTALYWYRQSLGQGPEFLIYFQGTGAADDSGLPNDRFFAVRPEGSVSTLKIQRTERGDSAVYLCASRGLAGVDGHYEQYFGPGTRLTVT.